The 4 T cell receptor beta chains given below trace back to one sample, sequenced in a study of blood T cell repertoires in COVID-19. Sequencing was performed with immunoSEQ multiplex PCR; in TCRdb, only in-frame clones are kept and a portion is missing. The table shows fewer than 400,000 clones, with approximately 90% occurring only once. Sequenced sample: PBMCs or T cells enriched from blood (not recorded which). The receptor source for this set is a woman under 40 who had been exposed to COVID-19.

As concerns this clone: At one of its ends the junction is not consistent with the germline gene, which may arise from a read error. CDR3 in DNA: TGTGCCAGCAGACCGGGACAGGGTCCCTTC. Its translation: CASRPGQGPF. The genes are TRBV2 and TRBJ1-2; 9 bases map to TRBD1. CDR1 is SNHLY, CDR2 FYNNEI, per germline. The CDR3 totals 10 residues.

The V gene is TRBV11-1, the J gene TRBJ1-1; no clear D. The germline V gene encodes CDR1 SGHAT and CDR2 FQDESV (reference sequence). The CDR3 is 14 amino acids. The germline V and J ends were trimmed by 5 bases and 4 bases, with 14 bases remaining between them. CDR3 in amino acids: CASSPKRGVTEAFF. CDR3 in DNA: TGTGCCAGCAGCCCCAAGCGCGGGGTCACTGAAGCTTTCTTT. Complete variable domain (other parts from reference TRBV11-1 and TRBJ1-1): EAEVAQSPRYKITEKSQAVAFWCDPISGHATLYWYRQILGQGPELLVQFQDESVVDDSQLPKDRFSAERLKGVDSTLKIQPAELGDSAMYLCASSPKRGVTEAFFGQGTRLTVV.

The chain recombines TRBV6-1 with TRBJ1-2; TRBD1 matches 8 bases. Looked up from germline, CDR1 is MNHNS and CDR2 is SASEGT. The CDR3 covers 17 residues. The ends lost 2 bases at V and 5 bases at J; junction bases unmatched: 13. CDR3 in DNA: TGTGCCAGCAGTGAAATACCAGGGGGCTTAACCATTTATGGCTACACCTTC. Its protein product is CASSEIPGGLTIYGYTF.

CDR3 sequence: CASGPLAGGYNEQFF. In DNA, the CDR3 is TGTGCTAGTGGCCCTCTAGCGGGGGGCTACAATGAGCAGTTCTTC. The chain uses TRBV12-5 and TRBJ2-1; 11 bases are shared with TRBD2. The V gene's germline CDR1 is LGHNT and CDR2 FRNRAP. CDR3 length: 15 residues. The trim removed 6 bases at V and 3 bases at J, leaving 4 bases unmatched. The whole variable domain, remainder taken from reference TRBV12-5 and TRBJ2-1, is DARVTQTPRHKVTEMGQEVTMRCQPILGHNTVFWYRQTMMQGLELLAYFRNRAPLDDSGMPKDRFSAEMPDATLATLKIQPSEPRDSAVYFCASGPLAGGYNEQFFGPGTRLTVL.